This TCR beta chain was sequenced during a study of T-cell reconstitution after alpha-beta-depleted transplantation in children. Regarding the study as a whole: Certain patients had high TCRbeta diversity at day 60, and it came from recipient T cells and thymic progenitors that survived. It was reported that alpha-beta T cells came from several hundred expanded graft clones (about two months after transplant). A year had passed since transplant, and T-cell counts and diversity by then came mostly from newly produced T cells.

The sample holds a few counts of this clonotype. What it binds is unknown. Unique molecular identifiers were used to barcode this TCRbeta library. One entry per CDR3 protein results from TCRdb running MiXCR on the PCR reads. The table has 550,000 to 600,000 distinct CDR3 sequences, approximately 22% seen once. The CDR3 runs to 14 residues. Trimming took 0 bases from V and 0 from J, leaving 8 bases between them. Germline V gives CDR1 DFQATT, CDR2 SNEGSKA (reference sequence). The source material was PBMCs, mostly from graft donor cells, sampled 360 days after TCRalphabeta/CD19-depleted stem cell transplant. The clonotype originates from a boy younger than two who had a stem cell transplant for acute myeloid leukemia, so the T cells may come from the graft donor. The rearrangement uses TRBV20-1 and TRBJ1-1; D ambiguous. CDR3 coding DNA: TGCAGTGCTAGAGAAGGGAGGGTGAACACTGAAGCTTTCTTT. Translating it yields CSAREGRVNTEAFF.